This TCR beta chain was observed in a study of blood T cell repertoires in COVID-19 (TCRdb year 2020). In the study overall: Collaborator samples came from the United States, Italy and Spain and covered acute and convalescent phases of COVID-19. Sample metadata almost always included a de-identified subject ID, COVID-19 status, age in years and sex. HLA class I and class II types, where available, came from metadata supplied by the sample provider rather than from assay-based typing. Samples came from the ongoing ImmuneRACE study (first 160 participants) plus 1,254 subjects from 6 global collaborators. The dataset comprised deeply sampled blood TCRbeta repertoires from subjects exposed to, actively infected with, or recovered from COVID-19. The material from the prospective study consisted of cDNA or gDNA derived from T cells, B-cell-depleted T cells, or PBMCs. The repertoires were made available in a free public database intended to serve as a resource for research on the immune response to SARS-CoV-2. General findings and caveats noted by the study authors: The amount of clinical and demographic metadata varied by source and participant and was provided uncurated.

The collaborating institutions used their own protocols to collect whole blood in K2EDTA tubes. For TCRbeta analysis, collaborators shipped samples as frozen whole blood, isolated PBMCs, or DNA extracted from either of those sample types. The CDR3, cysteine through phenylalanine, is 13 amino acids long. Just the 39-base CDR3 DNA is kept, in frame starting at base 1. CDR1 MDHEN and CDR2 SYDVKM are derived from the germline V gene. The V end loses 10 bases and the J end loses 6 bases, and a stretch of 16 bases separates them. TCRbeta CDR3 regions were amplified from genomic DNA using the immunoSEQ Assay, a bias-controlled multiplex PCR. The paper's data handling went like this. Within the assay, amplification of reference gene primers was used to estimate how many nucleated cells each sample contained. Sequence reads were collapsed and filtered to measure the absolute abundance of every unique TCRbeta CDR3 rearrangement. Productive Simpson clonality was computed per sample as the square root of Simpson's diversity index over productive rearrangements. TCRdb's version of the immuneACCESS table is confined to in-frame rearrangements and falls short of the full clone set. An unresolved V gene accounts for under half of the shortfall where checked; the remainder is of unknown origin. The DNA gave D and trimming, while V, J and clone size come from that table. Counted in this sample were roughly 97,000 clones; roughly 72% of them appeared once. Around 7% of the sample rests with the top ten.

A note on this clone: What antigen it recognizes has not been identified. No base-level quality is on record; no much larger clone is a single base apart.

The V and J segments used are TRBV28 and TRBJ1-5; TRBD1 might be the D gene, on 6 matching bases. The clonotype comes from a man aged 65 to 85 with acute or convalescent COVID-19. The sequenced sample was peripheral blood. The CDR3 region: CATRGGASQPQHF. The DNA sequence is TGTGCCACTCGGGGGGGGGCAAGTCAGCCCCAGCATTTT. With the rest looked up from the reference TRBV28 and TRBJ1-5 genes rather than sequenced, the full variable domain is DVKVTQSSRYLVKRTGEKVFLECVQDMDHENMFWYRQDPGLGLRLIYFSYDVKMKEKGDIPEGYSVSREKKERFSLILESASTNQTSMYLCATRGGASQPQHFGDGTRLSIL.